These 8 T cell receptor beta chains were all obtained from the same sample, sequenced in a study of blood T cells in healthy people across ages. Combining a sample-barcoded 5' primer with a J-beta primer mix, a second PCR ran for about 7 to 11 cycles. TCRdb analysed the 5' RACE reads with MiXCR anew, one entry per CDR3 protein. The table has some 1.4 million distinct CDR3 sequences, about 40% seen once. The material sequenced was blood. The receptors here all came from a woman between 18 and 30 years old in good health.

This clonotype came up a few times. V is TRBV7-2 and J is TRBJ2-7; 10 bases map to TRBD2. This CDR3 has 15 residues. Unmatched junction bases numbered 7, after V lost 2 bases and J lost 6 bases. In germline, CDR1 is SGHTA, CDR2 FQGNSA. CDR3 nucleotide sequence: TGTGCCAGCAGCTTACTAGCGGGAGAAATTAGCGAGCAGTACTTC. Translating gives CASSLLAGEISEQYF.

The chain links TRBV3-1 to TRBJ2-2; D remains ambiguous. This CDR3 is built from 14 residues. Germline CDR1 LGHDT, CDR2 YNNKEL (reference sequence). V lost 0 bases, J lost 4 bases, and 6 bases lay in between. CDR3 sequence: CASSQEHSTGELFF. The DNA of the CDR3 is TGTGCCAGCAGCCAAGAACATAGCACCGGGGAGCTGTTTTTT.

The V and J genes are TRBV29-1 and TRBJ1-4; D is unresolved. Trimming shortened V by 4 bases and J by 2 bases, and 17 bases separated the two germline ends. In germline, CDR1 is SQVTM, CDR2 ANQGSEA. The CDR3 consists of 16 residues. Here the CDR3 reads CSVAGPGGSTNEKLFF. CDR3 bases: TGCAGCGTTGCAGGCCCAGGCGGGTCCACTAATGAAAAACTGTTTTTT.

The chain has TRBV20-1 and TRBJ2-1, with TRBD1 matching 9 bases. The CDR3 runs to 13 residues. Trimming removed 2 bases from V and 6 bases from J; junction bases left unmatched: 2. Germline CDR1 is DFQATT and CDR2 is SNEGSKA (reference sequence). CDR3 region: CSARPGQGNEQFF. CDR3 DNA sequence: TGCAGTGCTAGACCGGGACAGGGCAATGAGCAGTTCTTC.

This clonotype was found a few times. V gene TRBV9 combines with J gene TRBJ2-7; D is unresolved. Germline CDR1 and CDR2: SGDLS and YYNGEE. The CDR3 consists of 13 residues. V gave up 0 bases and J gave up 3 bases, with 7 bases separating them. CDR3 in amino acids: CASSVDPRYEQYF. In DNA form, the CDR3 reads TGTGCCAGCAGCGTAGATCCCCGCTACGAGCAGTACTTC.

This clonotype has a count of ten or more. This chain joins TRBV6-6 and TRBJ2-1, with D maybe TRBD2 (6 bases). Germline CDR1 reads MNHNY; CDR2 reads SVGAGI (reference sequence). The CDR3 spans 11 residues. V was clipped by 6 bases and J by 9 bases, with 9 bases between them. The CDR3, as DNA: TGTGCCAGCAGCTACGGGGGTGAGCAGTTCTTC. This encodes CASSYGGEQFF.

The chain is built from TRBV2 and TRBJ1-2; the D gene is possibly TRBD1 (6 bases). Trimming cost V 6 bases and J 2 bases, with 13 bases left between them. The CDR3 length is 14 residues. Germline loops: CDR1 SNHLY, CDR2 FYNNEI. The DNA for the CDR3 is TGTGCCAGCAGCTACAGGGAGGGGAACTATGGCTACACCTTC. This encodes CASSYREGNYGYTF.

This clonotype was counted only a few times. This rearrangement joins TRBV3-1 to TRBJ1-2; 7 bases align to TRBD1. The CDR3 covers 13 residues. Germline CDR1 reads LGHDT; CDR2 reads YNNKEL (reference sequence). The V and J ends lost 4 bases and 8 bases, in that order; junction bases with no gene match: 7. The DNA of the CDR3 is TGTGCCAGCAGCCGAGAGGGGGCTGGGGGCTACACCTTC. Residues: CASSREGAGGYTF. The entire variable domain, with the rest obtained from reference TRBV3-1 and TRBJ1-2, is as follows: DTAVSQTPKYLVTQMGNDKSIKCEQNLGHDTMYWYKQDSKKFLKIMFSYNNKELIINETVPNRFSPKSPDKAHLNLHINSLELGDSAVYFCASSREGAGGYTFGSGTRLTVV.